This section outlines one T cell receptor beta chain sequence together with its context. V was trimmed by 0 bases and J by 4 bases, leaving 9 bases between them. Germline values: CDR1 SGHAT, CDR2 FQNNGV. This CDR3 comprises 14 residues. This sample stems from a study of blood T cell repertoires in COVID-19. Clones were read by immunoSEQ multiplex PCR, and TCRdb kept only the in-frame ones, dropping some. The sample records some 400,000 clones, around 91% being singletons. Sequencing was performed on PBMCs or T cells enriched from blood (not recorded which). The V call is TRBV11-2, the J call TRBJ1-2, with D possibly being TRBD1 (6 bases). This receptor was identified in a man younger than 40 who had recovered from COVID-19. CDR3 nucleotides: TGTGCCAGCAGCTTAGATCAGGGGAGCTATGGCTACACCTTC. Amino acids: CASSLDQGSYGYTF. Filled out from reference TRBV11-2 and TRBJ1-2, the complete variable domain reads EAGVAQSPRYKIIEKRQSVAFWCNPISGHATLYWYQQILGQGPKLLIQFQNNGVVDDSQLPKDRFSAERLKGVDSTLKIQPAKLEDSAVYLCASSLDQGSYGYTFGSGTRLTVV.